The rows below give T cell receptor beta chains drawn from one sample of a study of blood T cell repertoires in COVID-19. Method: immunoSEQ multiplex PCR; TCRdb's copy keeps in-frame clones and lacks some. This sample has roughly 190,000 clones, with roughly 88% found just once. The sample consisted of peripheral blood. These receptors were collected from a middle-aged woman who had recovered from COVID-19. CDR3s include the opening cysteine and the closing phenylalanine or tryptophan. Each record gives: V gene, D gene, J gene, clone size, CDR3 protein, CDR3 DNA. D genes are given only for firm matches. Clone size is not always given. Where it is, it says once, few, many or a class for expanded clones.

TRBV11-1	TRBD1	TRBJ2-7	-	CASSPLGQGIDEQYF	TGTGCCAGCAGCCCTCTGGGACAGGGGATCGATGAGCAGTACTTC
TRBV18	-	TRBJ1-1	-	CASYRVNTEAFF	TGTGCCAGCTACAGGGTGAACACTGAAGCTTTCTTT
TRBV2	-	TRBJ2-7	-	CASTLDRHYEQYF	TGTGCCAGCACTCTGGACAGACACTACGAGCAGTACTTC
TRBV7-9	-	TRBJ2-7	once	CASSSTLLVSYEQYF	TGTGCCAGCAGCTCAACATTGTTGGTCTCCTACGAGCAGTACTTC
TRBV6-5	-	TRBJ2-1	-	CASKWRPSYNEQFF	TGTGCCAGCAAATGGAGACCCTCCTACAATGAGCAGTTCTTC
TRBV27	TRBD1	TRBJ2-1	-	CASSLDRGHGEQFF	TGTGCCAGCAGTTTGGACAGGGGGCATGGTGAGCAGTTCTTC
TRBV7-2	-	TRBJ2-7	-	CASSTTARGGEQYF	TGTGCCAGCAGCACGACGGCCCGGGGAGGTGAGCAGTACTTC
TRBV18	-	TRBJ1-5	-	CASSPTGLNGQPQHF	TGTGCCAGCTCACCGACTGGCTTGAACGGTCAGCCCCAGCATTTT
TRBV6-2/TRBV6-3	-	TRBJ1-2	once	CASSPRTGGSPVHTF	TGTGCCAGCAGCCCTCGCACCGGCGGCAGTCCTGTCCACACCTTC
TRBV28	-	TRBJ2-7	-	CASTDSFSYEQYF	TGTGCCAGCACCGACAGTTTCTCCTACGAGCAGTACTTC
TRBV24-1	-	TRBJ1-1	-	CATSEDTGRAFF	TGTGCCACCAGTGAAGATACAGGGCGCGCTTTCTTT
TRBV6-2/TRBV6-3	TRBD2	TRBJ2-7	-	CASSYPRLATYEQYF	TGTGCCAGCAGTTACCCCCGACTAGCGACCTACGAGCAGTACTTC
TRBV11-2	-	TRBJ1-1	once	CASSYTVMNTEAFF	TGTGCCAGCAGCTATACAGTTATGAACACTGAAGCTTTCTTT
TRBV18	TRBD1	TRBJ1-2	once	CASSPTQDRDGYTF	TGTGCCAGCTCACCCACCCAGGACAGGGACGGCTACACCTTC
TRBV5-1	-	TRBJ2-1	-	CASSLFPSVTYNEQFF	TGCGCCAGCAGCTTATTTCCTAGCGTTACCTACAATGAGCAGTTCTTC
TRBV13	-	TRBJ2-7	few	CASSLEGGSSYEQYF	TGTGCCAGCAGCTTAGAGGGCGGGTCCTCCTACGAGCAGTACTTC
TRBV7-2	TRBD1	TRBJ1-2	once	CASPAGGKHGYTF	TGTGCCAGCCCGGCAGGGGGCAAACATGGCTACACCTTC
TRBV6-6	-	TRBJ2-2	once	CASRPKRVSDTGELFF	TGTGCCAGCCGACCTAAGAGGGTGAGCGACACCGGGGAGCTGTTTTTT
TRBV5-1	TRBD2	TRBJ2-5	-	CASSLGTSGPTAETQYF	TGCGCCAGCAGCTTGGGGACTAGCGGGCCCACCGCGGAGACCCAGTACTTC
TRBV29-1	TRBD1	TRBJ1-1	-	CSATGQANTEAFF	TGCAGCGCCACGGGACAGGCGAACACTGAAGCTTTCTTT
TRBV11-3	TRBD2	TRBJ2-1	-	CASSPGGAHDNEQFF	TGTGCCAGCAGCCCCGGGGGGGCGCATGACAATGAGCAGTTCTTC
TRBV12-2	-	TRBJ2-7	once	CASRPRLGGTSGRARPTYEQYF	TGTGCAAGTCGCCCCCGATTAGGGGGGACTAGCGGGAGGGCCAGACCTACCTACGAGCAGTACTTC
TRBV7-3	TRBD2	TRBJ2-1	-	CASSPAAGGPQTYNEQFF	TGTGCCAGCAGCCCAGCAGCGGGAGGGCCTCAAACCTACAATGAGCAGTTCTTC
TRBV11-2	TRBD2	TRBJ2-3	-	CASSLGTSGLTSTDTQYF	TGTGCCAGCAGCCTGGGGACTAGCGGGCTAACTAGCACAGATACGCAGTATTTT